Each of the 23 T cell receptor beta chains below was sequenced from the same sample in a study of cytomegalovirus exposure and HLA in healthy donors. Assay: immunoSEQ multiplex PCR; the TCRdb copy retains only in-frame clones and omits some. The profile shows tens of thousands of clones, about 94% of them singletons. The specimen sequenced was PBMCs. These receptors all come from a man younger than 35 in good health and CMV-seronegative.

This rearrangement joins TRBV2 to TRBJ2-5, with D possibly matching TRBD1 (6 bases). CDR1 is SNHLY and CDR2 is FYNNEI in the germline V gene. This CDR3 is built from 16 residues. Trimming took off 6 bases at V and 0 bases at J, with 17 bases between the two ends. CDR3 amino acids: CASRPTGMRYQETQYF. CDR3 in DNA: TGTGCCAGCAGACCCACAGGGATGAGGTACCAAGAGACCCAGTACTTC.

V is TRBV5-1 and J is TRBJ2-4, with 7 bases fitting TRBD1. There are 18 residues in the CDR3. V gave up 1 base and J gave up 4 bases; unmatched junction bases: 14. The germline V gene has CDR1 SGHRS and CDR2 YFSETQ. The CDR3 nucleotides read TGCGCCAGCAGCTTGCTTGGTGTAGGGGGCCCTCAAAAAAACATTCAGTACTTC. This translates into CASSLLGVGGPQKNIQYF.

This chain joins TRBV9 and TRBJ2-1; no reliable D call. V was pared by 1 base and J by 6 bases, with 11 bases between. Per germline, CDR1 SGDLS and CDR2 YYNGEE. The CDR3 runs 14 residues. The CDR3 is CASSVNWQSNEQFF. The CDR3 DNA reads TGTGCCAGCAGCGTAAATTGGCAAAGCAATGAGCAGTTCTTC. The complete variable domain, with remaining parts taken from reference TRBV9 and TRBJ2-1, reads DSGVTQTPKHLITATGQRVTLRCSPRSGDLSVYWYQQSLDQGLQFLIQYYNGEERAKGNILERFSAQQFPDLHSELNLSSLELGDSALYFCASSVNWQSNEQFFGPGTRLTVL.

The V gene is TRBV29-1, the J gene TRBJ2-1; D perhaps matches TRBD1 (5 bases). CDR1 is SQVTM and CDR2 is ANQGSEA in the germline V gene. Trimming took off 7 bases at V and 0 bases at J, with 7 bases between the two ends. This CDR3 region has 12 residues. The CDR3 nucleotides are TGCAGCGGGACAAACTCCTACAATGAGCAGTTCTTC. Amino acid sequence: CSGTNSYNEQFF.

This clone was seen only a few times. V and J are TRBV5-1 and TRBJ2-1; 11 bases map to TRBD2. CDR1 and CDR2 (germline): SGHRS, YFSETQ. Trimming at V came to 4 bases and at J to 7 bases, leaving 4 bases not matched to a gene. The CDR3 runs to 14 residues. CDR3 amino acids: CASSLIAGGNEQFF. The CDR3, as DNA: TGCGCCAGCAGCCTAATAGCGGGAGGGAATGAGCAGTTCTTC.

The V call is TRBV19, the J call TRBJ2-5; TRBD2 is a possible D gene (6 bases). There are 15 residues in the CDR3. Germline CDR1 is LNHDA and CDR2 is SQIVND (reference sequence). Trimming cost V 1 base and J 5 bases, with 14 bases left between them. Here the CDR3 reads CASSIGGVRSETQYF. CDR3 DNA: TGTGCCAGTAGTATAGGGGGGGTTCGGTCTGAGACCCAGTACTTC.

The V call is TRBV7-2, the J call TRBJ1-6; a weak D match, TRBD1 (6 bases). Germline CDR1 SGHTA, CDR2 FQGNSA. The CDR3 spans 13 residues. Trimming cost V 4 bases and J 8 bases, with 9 bases left between them. CDR3 protein: CASSSRQDSPLHF. CDR3 sequence (DNA): TGTGCCAGCAGCTCGAGACAGGATTCACCCCTCCACTTT.

This CDR3 reads CASSLGQGHQPQHF. For the CDR3, the DNA is TGTGCCAGCAGCTTGGGACAGGGTCATCAGCCCCAGCATTTT. The J gene is TRBJ1-5, the V gene TRBV5-8; 7 nucleotides agree with TRBD1. The CDR3 covers 14 residues. The germline gives CDR1 SGHTS, CDR2 YDEGEE. Trimming cost V 0 bases and J 5 bases; bases outside gene matches: 2.

The chain is built from TRBV11-2 and TRBJ2-1; 11 bases line up with TRBD2. V shed 6 bases, J shed 4 bases, and the junction held 8 bases outside the gene matches. Germline V gene lookup returns CDR1 SGHAT and CDR2 FQNNGV. This CDR3 contains 16 residues. The CDR3: CASRNIAGGQYNEQFF. CDR3 coding DNA: TGTGCCAGCAGGAATATAGCGGGAGGGCAGTACAATGAGCAGTTCTTC.

The chain carries TRBV14 and TRBJ2-2, with D tentatively TRBD1 (5 bases). The CDR3 covers 17 residues. Germline V gene lookup returns CDR1 SGHDN and CDR2 FVKESK. Deletions cut 0 bases from V and 3 bases from J, with 14 bases between. CDR3 DNA sequence: TGTGCCAGCAGCCAAGATTTAAGGGGCATTTACACCGGGGAGCTGTTTTTT. Translation gives CASSQDLRGIYTGELFF.

CDR3 in DNA: TGTGCCAGCAGCCGCGTTGGGCAGGCTAATGAAAAACTGTTTTTT. Its translation: CASSRVGQANEKLFF. The chain combines TRBV6-5 with TRBJ1-4; D is unresolved. V was clipped by 6 bases and J by 3 bases, with 14 bases between them. Germline V gene data show CDR1 as MNHEY and CDR2 as SVGAGI. The CDR3 spans 15 residues.

The CDR3 nucleotides are TGTGCCACCAGCAGGGGACTACAAGAGACCCAGTACTTC. Its translation is CATSRGLQETQYF. The chain employs TRBV15 and TRBJ2-5; the match to TRBD2 covers 7 bases. From germline, CDR1 is LNHNV and CDR2 YYDKDF (reference sequence). The CDR3 length is 13 residues. V gave up 3 bases and J gave up 2 bases; unmatched junction bases: 0. Full variable domain (missing parts from reference TRBV15 and TRBJ2-5): DAMVIQNPRYQVTQFGKPVTLSCSQTLNHNVMYWYQQKSSQAPKLLFHYYDKDFNNEADTPDNFQSRRPNTSFCFLDIRSPGLGDTAMYLCATSRGLQETQYFGPGTRLLVL.

V usage is TRBV27 and J usage is TRBJ2-1; D might be TRBD2 (6 bases). This CDR3 is 15 amino acids long. CDR1 is MNHEY and CDR2 is SMNVEV in the germline V gene (reference sequence). V lost 2 bases and J 3 bases, leaving 11 bases between the germline ends. CDR3 residues: CASSLAGTNYNEQFF. In DNA, the CDR3 is TGTGCCAGCAGTTTAGCGGGAACCAACTACAATGAGCAGTTCTTC.

This clone appeared a single time. This rearrangement joins TRBV6-5 to TRBJ2-2; TRBD1 agrees at 7 bases. CDR1 MNHEY and CDR2 SVGAGI come from the germline V gene. V lost 6 bases, J lost 1 base, and 5 bases stayed unmatched. CDR3 length: 15 amino acids. The CDR3 DNA sequence: TGTGCCAGCAGGTACAGGGGCGGGAACACCGGGGAGCTGTTTTTT. Translation: CASRYRGGNTGELFF.

The DNA of the CDR3 is TGTGCCAGCAGCTTAATCCCAGCCGGGGAGCTGTTTTTT. Translation: CASSLIPAGELFF. The chain carries TRBV7-3 and TRBJ2-2; D is unclear. The CDR3 consists of 13 residues. CDR1 is SGHTA and CDR2 is FQGTGA in the germline V gene. V shed 1 base and J shed 6 bases, with 6 bases lying between them.

This sequence joins TRBV7-8 and TRBJ2-7, with 10 bases identical to TRBD1. The CDR3 extends over 14 amino acids. From germline, CDR1 is SGHVS and CDR2 FQNEAQ. Unmatched junction bases numbered 7, after V lost 4 bases and J lost 7 bases. CDR3 nucleotide sequence: TGTGCCAGCAGCTCGGGACAGGGGAGTTGGGAGCAGTACTTC. Protein: CASSSGQGSWEQYF.

This rearrangement joins TRBV5-4 to TRBJ2-7; TRBD2 matches at 11 bases. This CDR3 region has 15 residues. Germline values: CDR1 SGHNT, CDR2 YYREEE (reference sequence). Germline trimming cut 4 bases from V and 5 bases from J; bases unmatched to any gene: 8. The CDR3 DNA is TGTGCCAGCAGCCCGTCACTAGCGGGAGTTGACGAGCAGTACTTC. Encoded protein: CASSPSLAGVDEQYF.

The chain carries TRBV15 and TRBJ2-5; 8 nucleotides match TRBD1. Germline values: CDR1 LNHNV, CDR2 YYDKDF (reference sequence). The V and J ends lost 1 base and 3 bases, in that order; junction bases with no gene match: 4. This CDR3 region has 15 residues. CDR3 nucleotides: TGTGCCACCAGCAGAGCAGGGGGCAGAAAAGAGACCCAGTACTTC. It encodes CATSRAGGRKETQYF.

The J gene is TRBJ1-2, the V gene TRBV10-3, with 7 bases aligning to TRBD1. Per the germline V gene, CDR1 is ENHRY and CDR2 is SYGVKD. Trimming took 2 bases from V and 0 from J; bases not matched to a gene: 0. This CDR3 is built from 14 residues. CDR3 in amino acids: CAISEGQANYGYTF. CDR3 coding DNA: TGTGCCATCAGTGAGGGACAGGCTAACTATGGCTACACCTTC.

V usage is TRBV10-3 and J usage is TRBJ2-1, with D possibly TRBD2 on 6 matching bases. V was shortened by 5 bases and J by 3 bases, with 14 bases between the two germline ends. The CDR3 extends over 15 amino acids. The germline V gene has CDR1 ENHRY and CDR2 SYGVKD. In DNA form, the CDR3 reads TGTGCCATCAGTCCCCTAGCGAGCCTCTACAATGAGCAGTTCTTC. Protein product: CAISPLASLYNEQFF.

V and J are TRBV29-1 and TRBJ2-2, with 7 positions matching TRBD1. Germline assignment: CDR1 SQVTM and CDR2 ANQGSEA. This CDR3 comprises 15 residues. The V and J ends lost 3 bases and 2 bases, in that order; junction bases with no gene match: 6. CDR3 sequence: CSVEHRGSNTGELFF. The CDR3 DNA is TGCAGCGTTGAGCACAGGGGATCCAACACCGGGGAGCTGTTTTTT.

This clone was picked up a small number of times. This sample includes further DNA sequences coding for the same CDR3. This sequence joins TRBV5-1 and TRBJ2-3; 12 nucleotides line up with TRBD2. Losses at the gene ends were 0 bases for V and 5 bases for J; bases not matched to a gene: 7. CDR1 and CDR2 (germline): SGHRS, YFSETQ. The CDR3 runs 17 residues. This chain's CDR3 is CASSLARLAGGLDTQYF. CDR3 nucleotide sequence: TGCGCCAGCAGCTTGGCTCGGCTAGCGGGGGGGCTAGATACGCAGTATTTT.

V usage is TRBV7-9 and J usage is TRBJ2-1; 9 bases match TRBD2. V shed 4 bases and J 7 bases; nucleotides not matched to a gene: 14. Germline V lookup: CDR1 SEHNR, CDR2 FQNEAQ (reference sequence). The CDR3 contains 17 residues. This CDR3 reads CASSSQGGLAGRNEQFF. The CDR3 DNA follows: TGTGCCAGCAGCTCCCAGGGGGGGCTAGCGGGAAGGAATGAGCAGTTCTTC. The entire variable domain, with the rest obtained from reference TRBV7-9 and TRBJ2-1, is as follows: DTGVSQNPRHKITKRGQNVTFRCDPISEHNRLYWYRQTLGQGPEFLTYFQNEAQLEKSRLLSDRFSAERPKGSFSTLEIQRTEQGDSAMYLCASSSQGGLAGRNEQFFGPGTRLTVL.